This passage covers 3 T cell receptor beta chains from one sample sequenced in a study of T cells in Graves' hyperthyroidism and ophthalmopathy. RNA transcripts gave rise to amplified TCR beta CDR3 regions. When the TCR CDR3 underwent first-round RT-PCR, the HTBI primer set was used. TCRdb redid the calling of the multiplex PCR reads with MiXCR, one entry per CDR3 protein. This sample yields hundreds of thousands of distinct CDR3 sequences, of which about 20% are seen a single time; more than 30% belongs to the top ten. Sequencing was done on a sample of blood. These receptors were taken from a man aged 30-40 years with Graves' ophthalmopathy.

V and J are TRBV28 and TRBJ1-1, with 7 bases identical to TRBD1. Unmatched junction bases numbered 8, after V lost 6 bases and J lost 4 bases. Per the germline V gene, CDR1 is MDHEN and CDR2 is SYDVKM. This CDR3 region has 14 residues. CDR3 nucleotide sequence: TGTGCCAGCAGCGCTTGGGACAGTCCCACTGAAGCTTTCTTT. Its translation is CASSAWDSPTEAFF.

A single count supports this clonotype. The chain links TRBV19 to TRBJ2-3; D not resolved. Germline lookup yields CDR1 LNHDA and CDR2 SQIVND (reference sequence). Trimming took off 3 bases at V and 1 base at J, with 11 bases between the two ends. The CDR3 loop spans 15 amino acids. This CDR3 reads CASSIEPYRTDTQYF. The CDR3 nucleotides read TGTGCCAGTAGTATTGAACCTTACCGCACAGATACGCAGTATTTT. Supplemented by reference TRBV19 and TRBJ2-3, the full variable domain reads DGGITQSPKYLFRKEGQNVTLSCEQNLNHDAMYWYRQDPGQGLRLIYYSQIVNDFQKGDIAEGYSVSREKKESFPLTVTSAQKNPTAFYLCASSIEPYRTDTQYFGPGTRLTVL.

This clonotype was found a few times. J is TRBJ2-2 and V is TRBV3-1; a weak D match, TRBD2 (6 bases). Germline values: CDR1 LGHDT, CDR2 YNNKEL (reference sequence). This CDR3 has 16 residues. V was trimmed by 5 bases and J by 2 bases, leaving 15 bases between them. The CDR3 DNA sequence: TGTGCCAGCAGCGAGGTCGGGACTGTCAACACCGGGGAGCTGTTTTTT. It codes for CASSEVGTVNTGELFF. The whole variable domain, remainder taken from reference TRBV3-1 and TRBJ2-2, is DTAVSQTPKYLVTQMGNDKSIKCEQNLGHDTMYWYKQDSKKFLKIMFSYNNKELIINETVPNRFSPKSPDKAHLNLHINSLELGDSAVYFCASSEVGTVNTGELFFGEGSRLTVL.